These T cell receptor beta chains were read from a single sample in a study of T cells after yellow fever vaccination. TCRdb re-called the 5' RACE reads through MiXCR, storing one row per CDR3 protein. The sample lists a few hundred thousand distinct CDR3 sequences, approximately 4% occurring once. Source: PBMCs, taken 5 days after the yellow fever booster vaccination. These receptor sequences come from a man aged 18 to 29 who received the YFV17D yellow fever vaccine. Each CDR3 is given with its conserved first and last residue. A D gene is named only where the DNA matches it firmly. Clone sizes are given selectively: once, few, many, or a class where the clone is expanded.

>few|TRBJ1-3|TRBV6-5|TRBD1
CASSPGQGAGNTIYF
TGTGCCAGCAGTCCAGGACAGGGGGCTGGAAACACCATATATTTT
>few|TRBJ1-4|TRBV12-3/TRBV12-4|.
CASSSVREKLFF
TGTGCCAGCAGTTCGGTTAGGGAAAAACTGTTTTTT
>.|TRBJ2-7|TRBV7-2|.
CASKSLSVDEQYF
TGTGCCAGCAAGAGCTTAAGTGTCGACGAGCAGTACTTC
>many|TRBJ2-3|TRBV7-3|TRBD2
CASTPLSGGLTDTQYF
TGTGCCTCGACCCCCCTTAGCGGGGGGCTCACAGATACGCAGTATTTT
>.|TRBJ1-5|TRBV7-2|TRBD1
CASSWTGTPSNQPQHF
TGTGCCAGCAGCTGGACAGGGACCCCGAGCAATCAGCCCCAGCATTTT
>few|TRBJ1-2|TRBV4-1|.
CASSHHGRITYGYTF
TGCGCCAGCAGCCATCACGGACGGATTACCTATGGCTACACCTTC
>.|TRBJ1-1|TRBV18|.
CASSPIGRGEAFF
TGTGCCAGCTCACCAATTGGACGTGGAGAAGCTTTCTTT
>many|TRBJ2-5|TRBV4-3|.
CASSQDKGGTQYF
TGCGCCAGCAGCCAAGATAAGGGAGGGACCCAGTACTTC
>many|TRBJ1-2|TRBV4-3|.
CASGPSGQRNRYGYTF
TGCGCCAGCGGCCCGAGTGGGCAGCGGAACCGGTATGGCTACACCTTC
>.|TRBJ1-2|TRBV20-1|TRBD1
CSASRDSNNYGYTF
TGCAGTGCTTCCCGGGACAGCAATAACTATGGCTACACCTTC
>.|TRBJ1-3|TRBV9|.
CASSAHSGSGNTIYF
TGTGCCAGCAGCGCCCACTCGGGCTCGGGAAACACCATATATTTT
>.|TRBJ2-1|TRBV12-5|TRBD1
CASGSPTGTGVFF
TGTGCTAGTGGTTCCCCCACCGGGACAGGGGTGTTCTTC
>many|TRBJ1-3|TRBV5-4|.
CASSLGSAGGNTIYF
TGTGCCAGCAGCTTGGGTTCCGCAGGTGGAAACACCATATATTTT
>.|TRBJ1-2|TRBV12-3/TRBV12-4|.
CASSEDGYYGYTF
TGTGCCAGCAGTGAGGACGGCTACTATGGCTACACCTTC
>many|TRBJ1-2|TRBV5-5|TRBD1
CASSSGGPANGYTF
TGTGCCAGCAGCTCAGGGGGCCCAGCCAATGGCTACACCTTC
>.|TRBJ2-2|TRBV6-2/TRBV6-3|.
CASSLLWNTGELFF
TGTGCCAGCAGTCTACTCTGGAACACCGGGGAGCTGTTTTTT
>.|TRBJ2-2|TRBV24-1|TRBD1
CATSEGQGRTGELFF
TGTGCCACCAGTGAAGGACAGGGTAGAACCGGGGAGCTGTTTTTT
>many|TRBJ1-2|TRBV12-3/TRBV12-4|.
CASSFYTLTYGYTF
TGTGCCAGCAGTTTCTACACCCTGACCTATGGCTACACCTTC
>many|TRBJ2-3|TRBV5-1|.
CASRRVGGLNTDTQYF
TGCGCCAGCAGGAGGGTCGGGGGATTGAACACAGATACGCAGTATTTT
>many|TRBJ2-3|TRBV7-9|.
CASSLLPDQGSTDTQYF
TGTGCCAGCAGCTTACTCCCCGATCAGGGTAGCACAGATACGCAGTATTTT
>many|TRBJ2-5|TRBV5-1|.
CASTRATEQETQYF
TGCGCCAGCACCCGCGCGACAGAACAAGAGACCCAGTACTTC
>many|TRBJ1-1|TRBV29-1|TRBD1
CSVEGKQGARTEAFF
TGCAGCGTTGAAGGAAAGCAGGGGGCTCGGACTGAAGCTTTCTTT
>.|TRBJ2-3|TRBV29-1|.
CSVDGGFTDTQYF
TGCAGCGTTGATGGAGGTTTCACAGATACGCAGTATTTT
>few|TRBJ2-5|TRBV5-1|TRBD1
CASSMGQIETQYF
TGCGCCAGCAGCATGGGACAGATTGAGACCCAGTACTTC
>few|TRBJ1-2|TRBV6-5|TRBD1
CASSSGQGSSGYTF
TGTGCCAGCAGTTCCGGACAGGGGTCCTCTGGCTACACCTTC
>.|TRBJ2-5|TRBV6-5|TRBD2
CASSRTSGSLQETQYF
TGTGCCAGCAGCCGAACTAGCGGCTCCCTCCAAGAGACCCAGTACTTC
>.|TRBJ2-3|TRBV20-1|TRBD2
CSASDWTRWANTQYF
TGCAGTGCTAGTGACTGGACTAGGTGGGCAAATACGCAGTATTTT
>few|TRBJ1-3|TRBV7-2|.
CASSSLGTSGNTIYF
TGTGCCAGCAGCTCCCTGGGGACCTCTGGAAACACCATATATTTT
>few|TRBJ1-2|TRBV19|TRBD1
CASSITATGVEDGYTF
TGTGCCAGTAGTATAACGGCAACAGGGGTAGAGGATGGCTACACCTTC
>few|TRBJ2-2|TRBV3-1|.
CASSQTAGGELFF
TGTGCCAGCAGCCAGACAGCCGGAGGGGAGCTGTTTTTT
>many|TRBJ2-5|TRBV7-8|.
CASSPTRETQYF
TGTGCCAGCAGCCCCACTAGGGAGACCCAGTACTTC
>many|TRBJ1-1|TRBV5-1|.
CASSYFGEVGTEAFF
TGCGCCAGCAGCTATTTCGGGGAGGTGGGCACTGAAGCTTTCTTT
>.|TRBJ2-7|TRBV2|.
CASYGPSYEQYF
TGTGCCAGCTACGGACCCTCCTACGAGCAGTACTTC
>few|TRBJ1-5|TRBV20-1|.
CSARTGQVWAQHF
TGCAGTGCTAGAACTGGGCAAGTCTGGGCCCAGCATTTT
>.|TRBJ2-1|TRBV12-3/TRBV12-4|TRBD2
CASSLNGGGWNEQFF
TGTGCCAGCAGTTTAAACGGGGGGGGTTGGAATGAGCAGTTCTTC
>.|TRBJ2-5|TRBV5-4|.
CASSTQGRRETQYF
TGTGCCAGCAGCACACAGGGGAGGAGAGAGACCCAGTACTTC
>few|TRBJ2-4|TRBV6-2/TRBV6-3|.
CASSYFRGRQNIQYF
TGTGCCAGCAGTTACTTTAGGGGGAGACAAAACATTCAGTACTTC
>.|TRBJ1-2|TRBV3-1|.
CASSWNDGSYGYTF
TGTGCCAGCAGCTGGAATGACGGATCCTATGGCTACACCTTC
>.|TRBJ2-2|TRBV2|.
CASSEVGTNTGELFF
TGTGCCAGCAGTGAAGTTGGTACGAACACCGGGGAGCTCTTTTTT
>few|TRBJ2-1|TRBV5-1|.
CASSLEVPYNEQFF
TGCGCCAGCAGCTTGGAAGTACCCTACAATGAGCAGTTCTTC
>.|TRBJ2-3|TRBV18|TRBD1
CASSVDRVADTQYF
TGTGCCAGCTCAGTTGACAGGGTAGCAGATACGCAGTATTTT
>.|TRBJ2-2|TRBV11-2|TRBD2
CASSRGGQYTGELFF
TGTGCCAGCAGCCGGGGGGGGCAGTACACCGGGGAGCTGTTTTTT
>.|TRBJ1-6|TRBV5-1|.
CASSSEPDNSPLHF
TGCGCCAGCAGCAGCGAGCCCGATAATTCACCCCTCCACTTT
>.|TRBJ1-1|TRBV3-1|.
CASSPLLSQGNTEAFF
TGTGCCAGCAGCCCCCTCTTGTCCCAGGGGAACACTGAAGCTTTCTTT
>.|TRBJ2-7|TRBV28|.
CASSLLSSEQYF
TGTGCCAGCAGTTTACTTTCCAGTGAGCAGTACTTC
>.|TRBJ1-5|TRBV29-1|.
CSVGETGNSNQPQHF
TGCAGCGTTGGGGAAACAGGGAATAGCAATCAGCCCCAGCATTTT
>few|TRBJ2-3|TRBV20-1|.
CSGWGSSTDTQYF
TGCAGTGGCTGGGGGAGTAGCACAGATACGCAGTATTTT
>few|TRBJ1-2|TRBV15|.
CATSRDLAGGNYGYTF
TGTGCCACCAGCAGAGATCTGGCGGGGGGTAACTATGGCTACACCTTC
>.|TRBJ1-5|TRBV4-3|TRBD1
CASSQDGTDNQPQHF
TGCGCCAGCAGCCAAGACGGGACAGACAATCAGCCCCAGCATTTT
>.|TRBJ2-5|TRBV20-1|.
CSARRTPKETQYF
TGCAGTGCTAGGAGAACCCCTAAAGAGACCCAGTACTTC
>.|TRBJ1-6|TRBV30|.
CAWTYNSPLHF
TGTGCCTGGACATATAATTCACCCCTCCACTTT
>few|TRBJ2-4|TRBV4-3|.
CASSQETGNIQYF
TGCGCCAGCAGCCAAGAAACAGGAAACATTCAGTACTTC
>many|TRBJ2-4|TRBV27|TRBD2
CASSKLAGGIIAKNIQYF
TGTGCCAGCAGTAAACTAGCGGGGGGCATAATAGCCAAAAACATTCAGTACTTC
>.|TRBJ1-1|TRBV5-1|TRBD1
CASYRGSNTEAFF
TGCGCCAGCTACAGGGGGTCGAACACTGAAGCTTTCTTT
>.|TRBJ1-2|TRBV28|.
CASSRGTLNYGYTF
TGTGCCAGCAGTCGAGGGACACTCAACTATGGCTACACCTTC
>.|TRBJ1-5|TRBV6-2/TRBV6-3|.
CASSPPGDSNQPQHF
TGTGCCAGCAGCCCCCCCGGGGACTCCAATCAGCCCCAGCATTTT
>few|TRBJ2-3|TRBV5-1|TRBD2
CASSHSGALTDTQYF
TGCGCCAGCAGCCACAGCGGGGCCCTCACAGATACGCAGTATTTT